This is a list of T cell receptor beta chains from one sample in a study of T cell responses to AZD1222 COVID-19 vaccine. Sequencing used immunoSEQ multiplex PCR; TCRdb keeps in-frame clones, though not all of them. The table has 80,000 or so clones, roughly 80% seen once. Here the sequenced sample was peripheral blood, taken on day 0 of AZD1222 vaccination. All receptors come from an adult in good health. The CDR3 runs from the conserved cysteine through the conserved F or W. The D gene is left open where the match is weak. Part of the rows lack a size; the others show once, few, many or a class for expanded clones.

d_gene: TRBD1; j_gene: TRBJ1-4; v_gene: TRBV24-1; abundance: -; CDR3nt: TGTGCCACCAGTACCCACAGGGGGCGAGATGAAAAACTGTTTTTT; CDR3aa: CATSTHRGRDEKLFF
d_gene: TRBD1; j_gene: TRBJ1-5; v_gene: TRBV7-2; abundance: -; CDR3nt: TGTGCCAGCAGCTTAGCTACAGGGGGAGGTCAGCCCCAGCATTTT; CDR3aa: CASSLATGGGQPQHF
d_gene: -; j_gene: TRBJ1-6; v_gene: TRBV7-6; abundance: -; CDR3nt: TGTGCCAGCAGCTCAGACGGGCGGTTGGGGTCACCCCTCCACTTT; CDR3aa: CASSSDGRLGSPLHF
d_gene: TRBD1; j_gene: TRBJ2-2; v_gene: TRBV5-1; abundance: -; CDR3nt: TGCGCCAGCAACAGACAGGGGGCAGACACCGGGGAGCTGTTTTTT; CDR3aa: CASNRQGADTGELFF
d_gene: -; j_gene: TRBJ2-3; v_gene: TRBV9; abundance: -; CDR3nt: TGTGCCAGCAGCACACGATATAACAGGGTCGGGGCCACAGATACGCAGTATTTT; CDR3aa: CASSTRYNRVGATDTQYF
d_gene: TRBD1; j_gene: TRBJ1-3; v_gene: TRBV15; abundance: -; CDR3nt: TGTGCCACCACCGAGGACAGGGCTGGAAACACCATATATTTT; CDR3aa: CATTEDRAGNTIYF
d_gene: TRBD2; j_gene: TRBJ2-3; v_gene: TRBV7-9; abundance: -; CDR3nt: TGTGCCAGCAGCTCCCCCCTACTAGCGGGAGAAGCAGATACGCAGTATTTT; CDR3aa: CASSSPLLAGEADTQYF
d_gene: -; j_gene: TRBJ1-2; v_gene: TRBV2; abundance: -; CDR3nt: TGTGCCAGCAGTGAAGGGGGGCGCGAAGGCTACACCTTC; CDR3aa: CASSEGGREGYTF
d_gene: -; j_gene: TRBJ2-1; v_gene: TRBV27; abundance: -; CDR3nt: TGTGCCAGCAGTCCTTGGGAGGGGGATTACAATGAGCAGTTCTTC; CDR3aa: CASSPWEGDYNEQFF
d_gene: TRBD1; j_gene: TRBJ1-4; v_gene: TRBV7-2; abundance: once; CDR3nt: TGTGCCAGCAGCCCACAGGGGAATGAAAAACTGTTTTTT; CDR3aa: CASSPQGNEKLFF